This is a list of T cell receptor beta chains from one sample in a study of blood T cell repertoires in COVID-19. Sequencing used immunoSEQ multiplex PCR; TCRdb keeps in-frame clones, though not all of them. The table lists around 30,000 clones, approximately 77% of them singletons, with 16% in the top ten. Material: peripheral blood. The receptors shown here come from a human donor in a cohort sampled during active COVID-19. CDR3s include the opening cysteine and the closing phenylalanine or tryptophan. D genes are given only for firm matches. Clone size, where shown, is once, few, many, or a class for clones that have expanded.

TRBJ1-2 | 14 | TRBD1 | TRBV5-1 | . | CASSLAGTGGGYTF | TGCGCCAGCAGCTTGGCTGGGACAGGTGGTGGCTACACCTTC
TRBJ2-3 | 14 | TRBD2 | TRBV27 | . | CARPTSGCTDTQYF | TGTGCCAGACCGACTAGCGGATGCACAGATACGCAGTATTTT
TRBJ1-5 | 14 | . | TRBV7-2 | . | CASSIRGGNQSQHF | TGTGCCAGCAGCATTCGCGGGGGCAATCAGTCCCAGCATTTT
TRBJ1-5 | 13 | . | TRBV12-3/TRBV12-4 | . | CASTPQVGQPQHF | TGTGCCAGCACCCCACAGGTTGGTCAGCCCCAGCATTTT
TRBJ1-5 | 16 | TRBD1 | TRBV11-2 | few | CASSLVSDRVVQPQHF | TGTGCCAGCAGCTTAGTTTCGGACAGGGTGGTTCAGCCCCAGCATTTT
TRBJ2-7 | 16 | TRBD2 | TRBV3-1/TRBV3-2 | few | CASSQDLASGSYEQYF | TGTGCCAGCAGCCAAGATCTGGCTAGCGGGAGCTACGAGCAGTACTTC
TRBJ1-2 | 13 | TRBD1 | TRBV2 | once | CASSSDRGRGYTF | TGTGCCAGCAGTTCTGACAGGGGACGTGGCTACACCTTC
TRBJ2-3 | 15 | . | TRBV11-2 | few | CASSLEGAGADTQYF | TGTGCCAGCAGCTTAGAGGGGGCAGGGGCAGATACGCAGTATTTT
TRBJ2-7 | 16 | TRBD1 | TRBV7-2 | . | CASSSKGAQSSYEQYF | TGTGCCAGCAGCTCCAAGGGGGCCCAGAGCTCCTACGAGCAGTACTTC
TRBJ2-3 | 11 | . | TRBV30 | once | CAWSATDTQYF | TGTGCCTGGAGTGCAACAGATACGCAGTATTTT
TRBJ2-3 | 14 | . | TRBV2 | . | CASSGGAGTDTQYF | TGTGCCAGCAGTGGGGGCGCGGGCACAGATACGCAGTATTTT
TRBJ2-3 | 13 | . | TRBV9 | once | CASSPTLRDTQYF | TGTGCCAGCAGCCCCACTTTGAGAGATACGCAGTATTTT
TRBJ2-7 | 10 | . | TRBV30 | . | CAWQTGHLVF | TGTGCCTGGCAGACGGGACACCTCGTGTTC
TRBJ2-7 | 14 | TRBD2 | TRBV27 | . | CATQAGGSSYEQYF | TGTGCCACACAAGCGGGGGGGAGCTCCTACGAGCAGTACTTC
TRBJ2-3 | 16 | TRBD2 | TRBV4-2 | . | CASSQVGGRATDTQYF | TGTGCCAGCAGCCAAGTGGGCGGGAGGGCCACAGATACGCAGTATTTT
TRBJ1-3 | 16 | . | TRBV9 | . | CASSVGHTNSGNTIYF | TGTGCCAGCAGCGTAGGGCACACTAACTCTGGAAACACCATATATTTT
TRBJ2-7 | 13 | TRBD1 | TRBV12-3/TRBV12-4 | . | CASSPNRGYEQYF | TGTGCCAGCAGCCCCAACAGGGGCTACGAGCAGTACTTC
TRBJ1-2 | 13 | TRBD1 | TRBV5-1 | . | CASSLTGGQGYTF | TGCGCCAGCAGCTTGACAGGGGGCCAAGGCTACACCTTC
TRBJ2-5 | 16 | TRBD2 | TRBV6-2/TRBV6-3 | . | CASSRTSGRSRETQYF | TGTGCCAGCAGCCGGACTAGCGGGAGGAGCAGGGAGACCCAGTACTTC
TRBJ2-2 | 14 | TRBD2 | TRBV20-1 | . | CSASSSGSGGELFF | TGCAGTGCTAGTTCTAGCGGGAGCGGCGGGGAGCTGTTTTTT
TRBJ1-4 | 11 | . | TRBV28 | . | CASSTREKLFF | TGTGCCAGCAGTACGCGGGAAAAACTGTTTTTT
TRBJ2-5 | 13 | . | TRBV30 | . | CAWTVTVQETQYF | TGTGCCTGGACAGTGACTGTTCAAGAGACCCAGTACTTC
TRBJ2-7 | 16 | . | TRBV7-6 | . | CASSSTLGRSSYEQYF | TGTGCCAGCAGCTCCACCTTAGGTAGGAGCAGCTACGAGCAGTACTTC
TRBJ2-5 | 14 | . | TRBV6-5 | . | CASVRIGYGETQYF | TGTGCCAGCGTTCGTATCGGGTACGGGGAGACCCAGTACTTC
TRBJ1-4 | 17 | TRBD1 | TRBV5-1 | . | CASSGTPGQGIYEKLFF | TGCGCCAGCAGCGGAACCCCGGGACAGGGTATATATGAAAAACTGTTTTTT
TRBJ1-6 | 17 | TRBD1 | TRBV5-6 | . | CASSLGPTGAQNSPLHF | TGTGCCAGCAGCCTCGGCCCCACAGGGGCGCAAAATTCACCCCTCCACTTT
TRBJ2-7 | 13 | TRBD1 | TRBV6-5 | . | CASHRQGVSEQYF | TGTGCCAGTCACCGACAGGGAGTATCCGAGCAGTACTTC
TRBJ2-2 | 14 | . | TRBV5-1 | few | CASSWDTHTGELFF | TGCGCCAGCAGCTGGGACACGCACACCGGGGAGCTGTTTTTT
TRBJ2-1 | 15 | TRBD1 | TRBV6-5 | few | CASTKDRGRSNEQFF | TGTGCCAGCACCAAAGACAGGGGGCGGTCCAATGAGCAGTTCTTC
TRBJ2-5 | 15 | . | TRBV4-2 | medium-sized | CASSQDRPGSETQYF | TGTGCCAGCAGCCAAGACAGGCCAGGATCCGAGACCCAGTACTTC
TRBJ2-3 | 16 | TRBD2 | TRBV18 | . | CASSRTSGVFTDTQYF | TGTGCCAGCTCACGGACTAGCGGCGTTTTCACAGATACGCAGTATTTT
TRBJ2-2 | 17 | TRBD1 | TRBV5-1 | . | CASSSRVTGVDTGELFF | TGCGCCAGCAGCTCCCGAGTAACAGGGGTAGACACCGGGGAGCTGTTTTTT
TRBJ1-2 | 15 | . | TRBV2 | . | CASSESQGIGYGYTF | TGTGCCAGCAGTGAATCCCAGGGGATCGGCTATGGCTACACCTTC
TRBJ2-1 | 12 | TRBD2 | TRBV5-1 | . | CANNESGDEQFF | TGCGCCAACAATGAAAGCGGGGATGAGCAGTTCTTC
TRBJ1-6 | 13 | . | TRBV5-4 | few | CASSLERNSPLHF | TGTGCCAGCAGCTTGGAGAGGAATTCACCCCTCCACTTT
TRBJ2-3 | 14 | . | TRBV6-5 | . | CASRNPTSTDTQYF | TGTGCCAGCAGGAACCCCACTAGCACAGATACGCAGTATTTT
TRBJ2-3 | 14 | TRBD1 | TRBV5-1 | . | CASSRTGATDTQYF | TGCGCCAGCAGCCGGACAGGGGCGACAGATACGCAGTATTTT
TRBJ2-5 | 12 | . | TRBV10-3 | . | CAIRGEEETQYF | TGTGCCATCAGAGGAGAGGAAGAGACCCAGTACTTC
TRBJ2-3 | 14 | TRBD1 | TRBV5-1 | . | CASSLGAGGDTQYF | TGCGCCAGCAGCTTGGGGGCAGGGGGAGATACGCAGTATTTT
TRBJ2-6 | 14 | . | TRBV2 | . | CARSSGTGANVLTF | TGTGCCAGGTCCTCAGGTACTGGGGCCAACGTCCTGACTTTC